This entry lists 16 T cell receptor beta chains sequenced from one sample in a study of cytomegalovirus exposure and HLA in healthy donors. PCR used 60 Vbeta primers and 13 Jbeta primers. Only in-frame clones appear in the TCRdb table, and some are missing; sequencing was by immunoSEQ multiplex PCR. The table lists around 200,000 clones. Sequenced: PBMCs. The receptor source for this set is a girl aged 2-15 years in good health and CMV-seropositive.

The gene calls are TRBV6-5 and TRBJ2-3, with D possibly matching TRBD2 (6 bases). Between the trimmed V and J ends, which lost 7 bases and 6 bases, there was a span of 14 bases. This CDR3 has 13 amino acids. CDR1 and CDR2 (germline): MNHEY, SVGAGI. Here the CDR3 DNA reads TGTGCCAGCACAGGGAGGAGAGGGGATACGCAGTATTTT. This sequence encodes CASTGRRGDTQYF.

This chain connects TRBV19 to TRBJ2-7; 10 nucleotides align to TRBD2. This CDR3 region has 14 residues. Germline CDR1 is LNHDA and CDR2 is SQIVND (reference sequence). V trimming: 5 bases; J trimming: 5 bases; junction bases outside the gene matches: 6. The CDR3 nucleotides read TGTGCCAGTAGTCCGACTAGCGGGTTCGACGAGCAGTACTTC. Protein: CASSPTSGFDEQYF.

V gene TRBV19 combines with J gene TRBJ2-5, with D perhaps TRBD1 (6 bases). There are 14 residues in the CDR3. The V and J ends lost 4 bases and 2 bases respectively, with 11 bases between them. CDR1 is LNHDA, CDR2 SQIVND, per germline (reference sequence). The CDR3 DNA reads as TGTGCCAGTAGTACTGTGGACAGTCAAGAGACCCAGTACTTC. Residues: CASSTVDSQETQYF.

The chain carries TRBV29-1 and TRBJ2-7; D is undetermined. Germline V gene sequence: CDR1 SQVTM, CDR2 ANQGSEA. CDR3 length equals 11 residues. The V end was cut by 5 bases, the J end by 0 bases, with 5 bases between. The CDR3 sequence is CSVLYSYEQYF. Written as DNA, the CDR3 is TGCAGCGTTTTGTACTCCTACGAGCAGTACTTC.

The chain couples TRBV11-2 to TRBJ2-3, with 11 bases that match TRBD1. After removal of 7 bases from V and 6 bases from J, the junction contained 9 bases not matched to a gene. This CDR3 region has 15 residues. Germline assignment: CDR1 SGHAT and CDR2 FQNNGV. The CDR3 region is CASTPGTGGSDTQYF. The CDR3 region has the DNA TGTGCCAGCACCCCCGGGACAGGGGGTTCGGATACGCAGTATTTT.

This rearrangement joins TRBV5-6 to TRBJ1-3; D remains ambiguous. V lost 0 bases and J lost 4, with 5 bases in between. The CDR3 extends over 13 amino acids. Looked up from germline, CDR1 is SGHDT and CDR2 is YYEEEE. The chain's CDR3 is CASSLGPGNTIYF. In DNA, the CDR3 is TGTGCCAGCAGCTTGGGGCCCGGAAACACCATATATTTT.

The chain is built from TRBV10-3 and TRBJ2-1, with a weak D call TRBD1 (5 bases). The CDR3 is 13 amino acids. Germline lookup yields CDR1 ENHRY and CDR2 SYGVKD. Between the trimmed V and J ends, which lost 2 bases and 12 bases, there was a span of 14 bases. CDR3 amino acids: CAISESVGARQFF. CDR3 DNA: TGTGCCATCAGTGAGAGTGTAGGGGCTCGGCAGTTCTTC.

As DNA, the CDR3 is TGTGCCAGCCTCGACGGCAGGGGGATCTCTGAAGCTTTCTTT. Translating it yields CASLDGRGISEAFF. The chain links TRBV25-1 to TRBJ1-1; TRBD1 aligns across 7 bases. In germline, CDR1 is MGHDK, CDR2 SYGVNS. V lost 8 bases, J lost 6 bases, and 12 bases stayed unmatched. The CDR3 extends over 14 amino acids.

The CDR3 DNA reads as TGTGCCAGCAGCCAAGATGCGGGAGGTACCTACGAGCAGTACTTC. Translated: CASSQDAGGTYEQYF. The chain combines TRBV4-2 with TRBJ2-7, with 8 bases lining up with TRBD2. The CDR3 runs 15 residues. Germline-derived CDR1 and CDR2 are LGHNA and YNFKEQ. Trimming at V came to 0 bases and at J to 2 bases, leaving 3 bases not matched to a gene.

CDR3 sequence (DNA): TGTGCCAGCAGTTCACCAGGGGCCGGGGAGCTGTTTTTT. It yields the protein CASSSPGAGELFF. This sequence joins TRBV28 and TRBJ2-2; possibly TRBD1 for D (6 bases). The ends were cut back, 4 bases at V and 6 bases at J, with 9 bases in the middle. Per germline, CDR1 MDHEN and CDR2 SYDVKM. The CDR3 contains 13 residues.

The rearrangement joins TRBV5-6 to TRBJ1-1; D call uncertain. Looked up from germline, CDR1 is SGHDT and CDR2 is YYEEEE. This CDR3 has 16 amino acids. V lost 2 bases to trimming and J lost 2 bases, with 16 bases between them. The CDR3 sequence is CASSFLGDLGNTEAFF. CDR3 sequence (DNA): TGTGCCAGCAGCTTTTTGGGAGATTTGGGCAACACTGAAGCTTTCTTT. The entire variable domain, with the rest obtained from reference TRBV5-6 and TRBJ1-1, is as follows: DAGVTQSPTHLIKTRGQQVTLRCSPKSGHDTVSWYQQALGQGPQFIFQYYEEEERQRGNFPDRFSGHQFPNYSSELNVNALLLGDSALYLCASSFLGDLGNTEAFFGQGTRLTVV.

This sequence joins TRBV6-5 and TRBJ2-5, with 11 bases lining up with TRBD2. Germline values: CDR1 MNHEY, CDR2 SVGAGI. The CDR3 spans 16 residues. V gave up 2 bases and J gave up 1 base; unmatched junction bases: 3. This chain's CDR3 is CASSYGLAGGQETQYF. The CDR3 DNA reads as TGTGCCAGCAGTTACGGGCTAGCGGGAGGCCAAGAGACCCAGTACTTC.

The V and J genes are TRBV4-2 and TRBJ2-7; tentatively, D is TRBD2 (6 bases). Trimming took 4 bases from V and 5 from J, leaving 18 bases between them. The CDR3 sequence is 15 residues long. Germline loops: CDR1 LGHNA, CDR2 YNFKEQ. In DNA, the CDR3 is TGTGCCAGCAGCCGCCCGGGACTTGCGATGAACGAGCAGTACTTC. It translates to CASSRPGLAMNEQYF.

The chain recombines TRBV11-2 with TRBJ1-1; 10 bases line up with TRBD1. CDR3 length: 13 residues. CDR1 is SGHAT, CDR2 FQNNGV, per germline. Losses at the gene ends were 3 bases for V and 8 bases for J; bases not matched to a gene: 3. The chain's CDR3 is CASSFRTGGEAFF. As DNA, the CDR3 is TGTGCCAGCAGCTTTCGGACAGGGGGGGAAGCTTTCTTT.

The V call is TRBV19, the J call TRBJ1-1; 8 nucleotides agree with TRBD1. Germline CDR1 is LNHDA and CDR2 is SQIVND (reference sequence). The CDR3 length is 14 residues. V shed 4 bases, J shed 3 bases, and the junction held 4 bases outside the gene matches. The DNA for the CDR3 is TGTGCCAGTAGTAAGAGCAGGGGGCACACTGAAGCTTTCTTT. As protein: CASSKSRGHTEAFF.

The chain employs TRBV29-1 and TRBJ2-3; no reliable D call. Germline V lookup: CDR1 SQVTM, CDR2 ANQGSEA. V lost 3 bases, J lost 2 bases, and 6 bases lay in between. CDR3 size: 12 residues. The CDR3 here is CSVDGNTDTQYF. The CDR3 DNA follows: TGCAGCGTTGATGGCAACACAGATACGCAGTATTTT.